A selection of T cell receptor beta chains follows, all from one sample in a study of graft-versus-host responses after intestinal transplantation. Clones were read by immunoSEQ multiplex PCR, and TCRdb kept only the in-frame ones, dropping some. The sample has roughly 10,000 clones, about 94% seen once. The sequences come from PBMCs, collected 8 days after intestinal transplant. The origin of the receptors is a human patient who received an intestinal transplant, so some T cells may come from the graft donor. Both conserved end residues are part of each CDR3. The D gene is left open where the match is weak. Clone size is not always given. Where it is, it says once, few, many or a class for expanded clones.

j_call v_call clone_size d_call cdr3_nt cdr3_aa
TRBJ2-5 TRBV7-2 - - TGTGCCAGCAGCGGGGGGCTAGGGGTGGAGACCCAGTACTTC CASSGGLGVETQYF
TRBJ2-2 TRBV21-1 - - TGTGCCAGCACCCAAGCGGAGGGGCGGGCCGGGGAGCTGTTTTTT CASTQAEGRAGELFF
TRBJ2-1 TRBV10-3 - - TGTGCCATCAGTGAGGCTAGCGACTACAATGAGCAGTTCTTC CAISEASDYNEQFF
TRBJ1-5 TRBV7-9 - - TGTGCCAGCAGCCCTGGACAGCAATATAGCAATCAGCCCCAGCATTTT CASSPGQQYSNQPQHF
TRBJ2-1 TRBV5-1 - - TGCGCCAGCAGCTTTGGTGACAATGAGCAGTTCTTC CASSFGDNEQFF
TRBJ2-1 TRBV7-6 - TRBD1 TGTGCCAGCAGCCCCGGGACAGCCTCCTACAATGAGCAGTTCTTC CASSPGTASYNEQFF
TRBJ2-7 TRBV5-6 - - TGTGCCAGCAGCTTGGGTGGGTGGAGCGCGTACGAGCAGTACTTC CASSLGGWSAYEQYF
TRBJ2-2 TRBV11-3 - - TGTGCCAGCAGCGACACCTACACCGGGGAGCTGTTTTTT CASSDTYTGELFF
TRBJ2-7 TRBV7-9 - - TGTGCCAGCAGCTTAGGTTGGCAGGGAGAACCCTCCTACGAGCAGTACTTC CASSLGWQGEPSYEQYF
TRBJ1-1 TRBV7-7 - - TGTGCCAGCAGCTTAGGCCAGGGGACTGAAGCTTTCTTT CASSLGQGTEAFF
TRBJ2-1 TRBV28 - - TGTGCCAGCAGTTTATCTCGGGACAAGCAGTTCTTC CASSLSRDKQFF
TRBJ2-3 TRBV27 - TRBD2 TGTGCCAGCAGTTTAAGGGGCCCAGGGGCTAGCGGGAGCACAGATACGCAGTATTTT CASSLRGPGASGSTDTQYF
TRBJ2-7 TRBV5-1 - - TGCGCCAGCAGTTTACCGGACTTCACCTCCTACGAGCAGTACTTC CASSLPDFTSYEQYF
TRBJ1-4 TRBV28 - TRBD1 TGTGCCAGCAGCATCGGACAGGAGAGACTGTTTTTT CASSIGQERLFF
TRBJ2-7 TRBV2 - - TGTGCCAGCAGTAATGGTATGAACGAGCAGTACTTC CASSNGMNEQYF
TRBJ2-1 TRBV19 once TRBD2 TGTGCCAGTAGTATATTCGGGACTAGCGGCTACAATGAGCAGTTCTTC CASSIFGTSGYNEQFF
TRBJ2-2 TRBV2 - - TGTGCCAGCAGTGAGGGGTTTCCCGGGGAGCTGTTTTTT CASSEGFPGELFF